These 15 T cell receptor beta chains originate from one sample sequenced in a study of blood T cell repertoires in COVID-19. Sequenced by immunoSEQ multiplex PCR; TCRdb stores in-frame clones only, minus some. Of approximately 300,000 clones listed, over 80% are singletons. Sequences were obtained from peripheral blood. These receptors came from a woman in her forties or fifties with COVID-19, enrolled during active disease.

The rearrangement uses TRBV6-5 and TRBJ2-1, with 7 bases fitting TRBD2. The germline V gene has CDR1 MNHEY and CDR2 SVGAGI. V lost 2 bases and J lost 8; bases outside the gene matches: 3. CDR3 length: 13 residues. The CDR3 nucleotides are TGTGCCAGCAGTTACGCTAGCGGTGATGAGCAGTTCTTC. It translates to CASSYASGDEQFF.

This clone turned up a few times. This sample also contains other DNA sequences that code for the same CDR3. V gene TRBV7-3 combines with J gene TRBJ1-1; 7 bases agree with TRBD1. Germline values: CDR1 SGHTA, CDR2 FQGTGA. The CDR3 loop spans 15 amino acids. The trim removed 0 bases at V and 2 bases at J, leaving 3 bases unmatched. For the CDR3, the DNA is TGTGCCAGCAGCTTAACCGGGGACAGAAACACTGAAGCTTTCTTT. Protein product: CASSLTGDRNTEAFF.

The V gene is TRBV5-1, the J gene TRBJ1-5; perhaps TRBD1 as D (5 bases). CDR1 is SGHRS, CDR2 YFSETQ, per germline. This CDR3 has 15 residues. Trimming removed 4 bases at V and 0 bases at J, with 11 bases between. The CDR3 sequence: CASSPAGGSNQPQHF. In DNA, the CDR3 is TGCGCCAGCAGCCCGGCCGGGGGTAGCAATCAGCCCCAGCATTTT.

This clone came up once. The V call is TRBV6-1, the J call TRBJ2-7; 7 bases align to TRBD2. CDR1 is MNHNS, CDR2 SASEGT, per germline. The CDR3 spans 13 residues. V lost 3 bases to trimming and J lost 1 base; unmatched junction nucleotides: 0. CDR3 sequence reads: CASSERESYEQYF. For the CDR3, the DNA is TGTGCCAGCAGTGAGCGGGAGTCCTACGAGCAGTACTTC.

V gene TRBV5-1 combines with J gene TRBJ2-7, with 9 bases aligning to TRBD2. The CDR3 has 17 amino acids. Losses at the gene ends were 6 bases for V and 7 bases for J; bases not matched to a gene: 20. Germline CDR1 SGHRS, CDR2 YFSETQ. CDR3 sequence (DNA): TGCGCCAGCAAGTTCGACTCGCGGGAGGGCCAAAGTGGAGAGCAGTACTTC. Translated: CASKFDSREGQSGEQYF.

The J gene is TRBJ2-7, the V gene TRBV11-3, with D perhaps matching TRBD1 (6 bases). V lost 0 bases and J 1 base, leaving 10 bases between the germline ends. This CDR3 contains 15 residues. Per the germline V gene, CDR1 is SGHNT and CDR2 is YENEEA. The CDR3 DNA is TGTGCCAGCAGCTTAGAGGGGGCACCGTCCTACGAGCAGTACTTC. It encodes CASSLEGAPSYEQYF. Complete variable domain (other parts from reference TRBV11-3 and TRBJ2-7): EAGVVQSPRYKIIEKKQPVAFWCNPISGHNTLYWYLQNLGQGPELLIRYENEEAVDDSQLPKDRFSAERLKGVDSTLKIQPAELGDSAVYLCASSLEGAPSYEQYFGPGTRLTVT.

This clone showed up just once. The gene calls are TRBV23-1 and TRBJ2-7; 8 nucleotides agree with TRBD2. TRBV23-1 is placed among ORFs of uncertain function. The CDR3 sequence is 15 residues long. The V segment lost 5 bases and the J segment 4 bases; nucleotides outside the gene matches: 10. CDR3 sequence: CASSKRPGGRYEQYF. The DNA of the CDR3 is TGCGCCAGCAGTAAAAGACCGGGAGGGCGGTACGAGCAGTACTTC.

The V call is TRBV27, the J call TRBJ1-2; D remains unclear. CDR3 size: 14 residues. Trimming removed 2 bases from V and 2 bases from J, with 9 bases in between. Germline V lookup: CDR1 MNHEY, CDR2 SMNVEV (reference sequence). The CDR3 region has the DNA TGTGCCAGCAGTTTAAACGCGAAAAACTATGGCTACACCTTC. Encoded protein: CASSLNAKNYGYTF.

The rearrangement uses TRBV5-3 and TRBJ2-7, with D uncertain. TRBV5-3 is noted as an ORF with a role that remains uncertain. The CDR3 totals 15 residues. V was pared by 0 bases and J by 7 bases, with 17 bases between. The DNA of the CDR3 is TGTGCCAGAAGCTTGGAGGTCTATCCCGTCGGGGAGCAGTACTTC. Translated: CARSLEVYPVGEQYF.

A few counts support this clone. The chain employs TRBV19 and TRBJ2-5; 11 bases agree with TRBD2. Germline values: CDR1 LNHDA, CDR2 SQIVND (reference sequence). The ends lost 4 bases at V and 0 bases at J; junction bases unmatched: 4. This CDR3 has 16 residues. This chain's CDR3 is CASSKRLAGHQETQYF. For the CDR3, the DNA is TGTGCCAGTAGTAAACGACTAGCGGGACACCAAGAGACCCAGTACTTC.

The gene calls are TRBV5-4 and TRBJ2-2, with TRBD2 identical over 9 bases. Germline CDR1 SGHNT, CDR2 YYREEE (reference sequence). Trimming removed 4 bases from V and 4 bases from J; junction bases left unmatched: 14. CDR3 length: 18 residues. CDR3 in amino acids: CASSGHDSGSRGTGELFF. The CDR3 DNA is TGTGCCAGCAGCGGGCACGATAGCGGGAGCCGGGGCACCGGGGAGCTGTTTTTT.

The chain uses TRBV11-3 and TRBJ2-1; D not certain. This CDR3 contains 12 residues. Germline V gene data show CDR1 as SGHNT and CDR2 as YENEEA. V was clipped by 5 bases and J by 6 bases, with 8 bases between them. The CDR3 bases are TGTGCCAGCAGCCGACACGCCAATGAGCAGTTCTTC. It yields the protein CASSRHANEQFF.

In DNA form, the CDR3 reads TGTGCCAGCAGTTACCCGCTAAGCGGGGGGCGCACAGATACGCAGTATTTT. It translates to CASSYPLSGGRTDTQYF. V usage is TRBV6-2 or TRBV6-3 and J usage is TRBJ2-3, with TRBD2 matching over 9 bases. The germline V gene encodes CDR1 MNHEY and CDR2 SVGEGT. The CDR3 has 17 residues. The junction had 7 bases not matched to a gene; V was cut back by 2 bases and J by 1 base.

V is TRBV7-2 and J is TRBJ2-3, with 11 bases matching TRBD2. Trimming took 1 base from V and 3 from J; bases not matched to a gene: 0. CDR3 size: 15 residues. CDR1 and CDR2 from the germline V gene are SGHTA and FQGNSA. As DNA, the CDR3 is TGTGCCAGCAGCTTAGTAGCGGGAGGGACAGATACGCAGTATTTT. This sequence encodes CASSLVAGGTDTQYF.

J is TRBJ2-3 and V is TRBV10-3, with 8 bases that match TRBD2. The CDR3 spans 13 residues. V shed 9 bases, J shed 4 bases, and the junction held 6 bases outside the gene matches. Germline CDR1 is ENHRY and CDR2 is SYGVKD. CDR3 DNA: TGTGCCATTAGCTTAGCGGGATCAGATACGCAGTATTTT. Protein product: CAISLAGSDTQYF.